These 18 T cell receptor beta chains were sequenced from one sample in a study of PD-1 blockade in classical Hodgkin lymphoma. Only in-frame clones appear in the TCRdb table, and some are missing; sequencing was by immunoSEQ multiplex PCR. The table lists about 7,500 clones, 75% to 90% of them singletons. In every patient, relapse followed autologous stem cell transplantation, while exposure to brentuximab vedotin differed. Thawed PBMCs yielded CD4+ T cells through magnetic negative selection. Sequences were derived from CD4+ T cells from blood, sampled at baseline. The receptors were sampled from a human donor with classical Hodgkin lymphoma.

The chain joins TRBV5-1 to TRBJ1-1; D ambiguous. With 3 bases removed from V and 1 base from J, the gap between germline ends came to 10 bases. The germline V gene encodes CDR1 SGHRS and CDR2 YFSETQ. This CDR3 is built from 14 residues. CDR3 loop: CASSSGPGNTEAFF. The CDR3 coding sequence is TGCGCCAGCAGCTCTGGGCCGGGGAACACTGAAGCTTTCTTT.

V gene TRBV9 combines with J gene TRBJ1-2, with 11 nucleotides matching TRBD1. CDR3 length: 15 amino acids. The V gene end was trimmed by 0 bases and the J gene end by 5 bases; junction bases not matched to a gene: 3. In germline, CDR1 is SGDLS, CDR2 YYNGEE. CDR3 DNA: TGTGCCAGCAGCGTAGTAGGGACAGGGGGGTATGGCTACACCTTC. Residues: CASSVVGTGGYGYTF.

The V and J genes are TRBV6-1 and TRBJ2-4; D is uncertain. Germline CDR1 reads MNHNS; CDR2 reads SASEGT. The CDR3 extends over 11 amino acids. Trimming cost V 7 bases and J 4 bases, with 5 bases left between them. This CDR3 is CASTLKNIQYF. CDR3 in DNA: TGTGCCAGCACCCTAAAAAACATTCAGTACTTC.

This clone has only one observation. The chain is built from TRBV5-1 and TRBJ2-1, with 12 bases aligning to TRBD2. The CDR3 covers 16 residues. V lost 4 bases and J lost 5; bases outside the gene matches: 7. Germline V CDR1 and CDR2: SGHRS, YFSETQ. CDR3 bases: TGCGCCAGCAGCCCCCGACTAGCGGGAGCCGACAATGAGCAGTTCTTC. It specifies CASSPRLAGADNEQFF.

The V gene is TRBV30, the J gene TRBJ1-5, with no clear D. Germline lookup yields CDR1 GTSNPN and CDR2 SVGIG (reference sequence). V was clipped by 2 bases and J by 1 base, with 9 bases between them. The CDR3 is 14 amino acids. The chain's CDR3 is CAWSRGLSNQPQHF. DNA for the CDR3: TGTGCCTGGAGTAGAGGACTGAGCAATCAGCCCCAGCATTTT.

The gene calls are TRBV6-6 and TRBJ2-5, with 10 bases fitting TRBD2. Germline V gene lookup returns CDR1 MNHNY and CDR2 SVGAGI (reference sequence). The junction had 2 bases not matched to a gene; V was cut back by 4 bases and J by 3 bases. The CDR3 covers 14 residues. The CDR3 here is CASSFGLAEETQYF. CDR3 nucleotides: TGTGCCAGCAGTTTTGGACTAGCGGAAGAGACCCAGTACTTC.

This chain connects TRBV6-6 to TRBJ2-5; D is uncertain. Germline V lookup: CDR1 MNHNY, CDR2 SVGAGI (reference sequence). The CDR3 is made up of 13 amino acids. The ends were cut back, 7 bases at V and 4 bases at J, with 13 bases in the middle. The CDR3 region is CASIQSGGETQYF. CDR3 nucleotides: TGTGCCAGCATTCAATCGGGCGGAGAGACCCAGTACTTC.

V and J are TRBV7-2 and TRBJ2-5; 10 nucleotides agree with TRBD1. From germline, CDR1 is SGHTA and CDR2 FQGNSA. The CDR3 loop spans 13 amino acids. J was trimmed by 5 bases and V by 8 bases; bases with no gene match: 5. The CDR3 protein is CASSRDRGETQYF. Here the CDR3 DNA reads TGTGCCAGCTCCCGGGACAGGGGCGAGACCCAGTACTTC.

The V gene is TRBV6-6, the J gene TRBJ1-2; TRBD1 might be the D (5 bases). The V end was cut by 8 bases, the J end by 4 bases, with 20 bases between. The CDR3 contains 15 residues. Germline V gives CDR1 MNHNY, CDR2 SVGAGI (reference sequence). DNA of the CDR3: TGTGCCAGCGGGGGGGGATCCAGAGGTTTCTATGGCTACACCTTC. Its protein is CASGGGSRGFYGYTF.

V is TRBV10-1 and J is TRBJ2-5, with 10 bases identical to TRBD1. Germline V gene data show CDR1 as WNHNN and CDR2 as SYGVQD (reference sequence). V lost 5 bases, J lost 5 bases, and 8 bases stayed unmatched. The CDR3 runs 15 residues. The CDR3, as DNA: TGCGCCAGCAGTCCGGGACAGGGGAGAAGTGAGACCCAGTACTTC. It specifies CASSPGQGRSETQYF.

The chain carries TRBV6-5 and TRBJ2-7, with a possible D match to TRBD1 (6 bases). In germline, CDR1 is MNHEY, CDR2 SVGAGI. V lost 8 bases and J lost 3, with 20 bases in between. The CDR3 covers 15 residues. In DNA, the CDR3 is TGTGCCAGCCGACGAGAAACACAGGGAAACTACGAGCAGTACTTC. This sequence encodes CASRRETQGNYEQYF.

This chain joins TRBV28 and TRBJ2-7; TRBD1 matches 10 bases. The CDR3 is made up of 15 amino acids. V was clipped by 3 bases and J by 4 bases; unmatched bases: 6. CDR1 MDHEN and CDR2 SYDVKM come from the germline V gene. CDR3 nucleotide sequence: TGTGCCAGCAGTTTTCCTGGGGACAGGGGTTACGAGCAGTACTTC. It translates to CASSFPGDRGYEQYF.

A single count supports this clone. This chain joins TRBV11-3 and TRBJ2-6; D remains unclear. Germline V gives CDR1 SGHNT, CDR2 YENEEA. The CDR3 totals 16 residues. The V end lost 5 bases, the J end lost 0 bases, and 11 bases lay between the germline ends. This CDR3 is CASSPFSVSGANVLTF. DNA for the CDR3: TGTGCCAGCAGCCCTTTCAGCGTCTCTGGGGCCAACGTCCTGACTTTC.

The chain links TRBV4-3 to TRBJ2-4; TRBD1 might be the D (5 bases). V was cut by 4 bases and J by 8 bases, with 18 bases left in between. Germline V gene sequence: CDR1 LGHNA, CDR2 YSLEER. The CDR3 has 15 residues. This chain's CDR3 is CASSLDLARVDIQYF. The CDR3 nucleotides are TGCGCCAGCAGCCTAGATCTCGCCAGGGTGGACATTCAGTACTTC.

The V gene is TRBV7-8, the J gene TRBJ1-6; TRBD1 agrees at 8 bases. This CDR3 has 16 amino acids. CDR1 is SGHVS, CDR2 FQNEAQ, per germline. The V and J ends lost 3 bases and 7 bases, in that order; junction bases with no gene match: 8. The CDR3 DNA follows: TGTGCCAGCAGCTTTGGACAAACAGGGGGGAATTCACCCCTCCACTTT. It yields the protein CASSFGQTGGNSPLHF.

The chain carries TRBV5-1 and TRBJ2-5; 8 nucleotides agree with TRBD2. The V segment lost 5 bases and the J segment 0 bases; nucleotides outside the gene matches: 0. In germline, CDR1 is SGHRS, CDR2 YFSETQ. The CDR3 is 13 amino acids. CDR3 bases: TGCGCCAGCAGGCGGGGGGACCAAGAGACCCAGTACTTC. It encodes CASRRGDQETQYF.

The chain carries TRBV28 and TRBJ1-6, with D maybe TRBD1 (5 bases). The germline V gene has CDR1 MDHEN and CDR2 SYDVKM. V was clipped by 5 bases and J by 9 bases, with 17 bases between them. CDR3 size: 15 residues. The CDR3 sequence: CASSLSRAQGSPLHF. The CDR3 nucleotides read TGTGCCAGCAGTCTTAGCCGGGCCCAGGGTTCACCCCTCCACTTT.

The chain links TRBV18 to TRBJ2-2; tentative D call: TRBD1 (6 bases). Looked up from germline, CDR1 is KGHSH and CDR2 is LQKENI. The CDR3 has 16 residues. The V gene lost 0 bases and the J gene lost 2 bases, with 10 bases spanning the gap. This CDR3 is CASSPPLGGNTGELFF. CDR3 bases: TGTGCCAGCTCACCACCCCTAGGGGGTAACACCGGGGAGCTGTTTTTT.